Below, 11 T cell receptor beta chains from the same sample are listed, as sequenced in a study of cytomegalovirus exposure and HLA in healthy donors. It was with 60 Vbeta and 13 Jbeta primers that the PCR ran. Sequenced by immunoSEQ multiplex PCR; TCRdb stores in-frame clones only, minus some. This repertoire shows around 130,000 clones, roughly 77% found once; its top ten account for around 2%. The specimen was PBMCs. These receptor sequences come from a man aged 40-49 years in good health and CMV-seronegative.

The chain is built from TRBV30 and TRBJ1-4, with no clear D. V lost 4 bases and J 7 bases, leaving 13 bases between the germline ends. The germline V gene encodes CDR1 GTSNPN and CDR2 SVGIG (reference sequence). The CDR3 consists of 13 residues. Here the CDR3 DNA reads TGTGCCTGGAATCGGGAACGGCGTGAAAAACTGTTTTTT. The encoded protein is CAWNRERREKLFF.

V usage is TRBV30 and J usage is TRBJ1-2, with 8 bases lining up with TRBD1. This CDR3 is built from 15 residues. V was pared by 0 bases and J by 2 bases, with 5 bases of the junction left unmatched. CDR1 GTSNPN and CDR2 SVGIG come from the germline V gene (reference sequence). CDR3 sequence (DNA): TGTGCCTGGAGTGTACCAGGGGGCCTCAACTATGGCTACACCTTC. Amino acids: CAWSVPGGLNYGYTF.

The rearrangement uses TRBV5-4 and TRBJ1-2, with TRBD1 matching 9 bases. V shed 4 bases and J 6 bases; nucleotides not matched to a gene: 4. CDR3 length equals 13 residues. Germline V gives CDR1 SGHNT, CDR2 YYREEE (reference sequence). The CDR3 sequence is CASSPRQGDGYTF. CDR3 in DNA: TGTGCCAGCAGCCCCAGACAGGGGGATGGCTACACCTTC.

The V call is TRBV27, the J call TRBJ1-2, with 9 nucleotides matching TRBD1. Per the germline V gene, CDR1 is MNHEY and CDR2 is SMNVEV (reference sequence). The CDR3 totals 14 residues. The junction had 7 bases not matched to a gene; V was cut back by 5 bases and J by 6 bases. For the CDR3, the DNA is TGTGCCAGCAGTCTCCACAGGGGGCAGAATGGCTACACCTTC. Translating gives CASSLHRGQNGYTF.

In its sample, this clone was seen many times. The gene calls are TRBV4-1 and TRBJ1-1; perhaps TRBD1 as D (6 bases). Germline V gives CDR1 MGHRA, CDR2 YSYEKL. The CDR3 totals 13 residues. The germline V and J ends were trimmed by 0 bases and 6 bases, with 8 bases remaining between them. The chain's CDR3 is CASSQENRAEAFF. The CDR3 DNA sequence: TGCGCCAGCAGCCAAGAGAACAGGGCTGAAGCTTTCTTT.

This chain joins TRBV5-1 and TRBJ2-7; tentative D call: TRBD2 (5 bases). Germline assignment: CDR1 SGHRS and CDR2 YFSETQ. Trimming pared 0 bases from V and 5 bases from J, leaving 15 bases between. This CDR3 comprises 15 residues. CDR3 residues: CASSLAGKSWNEQYF. In DNA, the CDR3 is TGCGCCAGCAGCTTGGCCGGGAAAAGTTGGAACGAGCAGTACTTC.

V gene TRBV6-1 combines with J gene TRBJ1-1; no clear D. Trimming took 5 bases from V and 4 from J, leaving 11 bases between them. Germline-derived CDR1 and CDR2 are MNHNS and SASEGT. The CDR3 length is 13 residues. DNA for the CDR3: TGTGCCAGCAGTATCAGTTGGTCCACTGAAGCTTTCTTT. It codes for CASSISWSTEAFF.

The chain has TRBV19 and TRBJ1-5; the D is unclear. Trimming took off 3 bases at V and 5 bases at J, with 17 bases between the two ends. CDR1 and CDR2 from the germline V gene are LNHDA and SQIVND (reference sequence). This CDR3 contains 16 residues. The CDR3 DNA sequence: TGTGCCAGTAGTATCCTAGGCACCCTAGGCGATCAGCCCCAGCATTTT. Protein product: CASSILGTLGDQPQHF.

This chain uses TRBV18 with TRBJ1-5, with D hard to call. Germline V gene sequence: CDR1 KGHSH, CDR2 LQKENI. Trimming stripped 1 base from V and 2 bases from J, with 9 bases between. This CDR3 has 15 residues. CDR3 residues: CASSPQREGNQPQHF. In nucleotides, the CDR3 is TGTGCCAGCTCACCACAAAGAGAGGGCAATCAGCCCCAGCATTTT. Full variable domain (outside the CDR3, taken from reference TRBV18 and TRBJ1-5): NAGVMQNPRHLVRRRGQEARLRCSPMKGHSHVYWYRQLPEEGLKFMVYLQKENIIDESGMPKERFSAEFPKEGPSILRIQQVVRGDSAAYFCASSPQREGNQPQHFGDGTRLSIL.

CDR3 amino acids: CASSQQADQPQHF. The CDR3 DNA sequence: TGCGCCAGCAGCCAACAGGCCGATCAGCCCCAGCATTTT. The genes are TRBV4-3 and TRBJ1-5; no definite D call. Trimming removed 2 bases at V and 5 bases at J, with 7 bases between. The CDR3 has 13 residues. The germline CDR1 and CDR2 sequences are LGHNA and YSLEER.

Relative to its sample, this clone is medium-sized. The chain has TRBV5-6 and TRBJ2-7; 11 bases map to TRBD2. Losses at the gene ends were 3 bases for V and 4 bases for J; bases not matched to a gene: 6. Germline-derived CDR1 and CDR2 are SGHDT and YYEEEE. The CDR3 is 15 residues long. DNA of the CDR3: TGTGCCAGCAGCTCGCTAGCGGGGGGAAAATACGAGCAGTACTTC. Its translation is CASSSLAGGKYEQYF.